These T cell receptor beta chains were read from a single sample in a study of T-cell reconstitution after alpha-beta-depleted transplantation in children. TCRdb redid the calling of the PCR reads with MiXCR, one entry per CDR3 protein. The repertoire holds around 960,000 distinct CDR3 sequences, with roughly 31% as singletons. This sample comprised PBMCs, mostly from graft donor cells, obtained 360 days after TCRalphabeta/CD19-depleted stem cell transplant. The receptors derive from a boy under three years old who had a stem cell transplant for SCID, so the T cells may come from the graft donor. Both conserved end residues are part of each CDR3. The size entry is marked missing in some rows and otherwise reads once, few, many or a size class.

clone size,V gene,J gene,CDR3 protein
few,TRBV20-1,TRBJ2-1,CSARGGLAGPSSYNEQFF
few,TRBV6-5,TRBJ2-2,CASSSDPRRELFF
-,TRBV7-3,TRBJ2-1,CASSLGSLITYNEQFF
few,TRBV25-1,TRBJ2-5,CASSEAGPQETQYF
-,TRBV10-3,TRBJ2-5,CAISEPDRAGTQYF
-,TRBV29-1,TRBJ1-1,CSVTMSFMNTEAFF
few,TRBV7-7,TRBJ2-7,CASSLRQDSYEQYF
-,TRBV6-2/TRBV6-3,TRBJ2-2,CASKPTGNTGELFF
few,TRBV29-1,TRBJ2-7,CSVRTGIEHEQYF
many,TRBV24-1,TRBJ2-3,CATSDIGTGRRDTQYF
few,TRBV29-1,TRBJ2-1,CSVEALAGAGDEQFF
-,TRBV4-3,TRBJ2-2,CASSQVWGQGFSGELFF
few,TRBV6-1,TRBJ2-2,CASGPGTNTGELFF
-,TRBV6-2/TRBV6-3,TRBJ2-6,CASSRQRHSGANVLTF
few,TRBV19,TRBJ1-5,CASSTRTVSNQPQHF
-,TRBV7-2,TRBJ2-1,CASSLGGKVEQFF
-,TRBV5-1,TRBJ2-1,CASSLTTSGGLFSYNEQFF
few,TRBV6-2/TRBV6-3,TRBJ2-1,CASRGSGGAVREQFF
-,TRBV27,TRBJ2-7,CASSYGGGAAYEQYF
-,TRBV30,TRBJ2-1,CAWSGTSAGEQFF
few,TRBV6-5,TRBJ2-1,CASSYRGKSSYNEQFF
-,TRBV20-1,TRBJ2-7,CSARENGSYEQYF
-,TRBV5-1,TRBJ1-1,CASSLVLQAKNTEAFF
many,TRBV20-1,TRBJ2-7,CSASRAPYEQYF
-,TRBV7-6,TRBJ1-5,CASSLPSGQGKQPQHF
-,TRBV7-9,TRBJ1-6,CASSRDSPLHF
few,TRBV20-1,TRBJ2-3,CSASRTSFSTDTQYF
-,TRBV5-1,TRBJ1-1,CASSIKGQSNTEAFF
few,TRBV20-1,TRBJ2-1,CSARGQWNYNEQFF
-,TRBV2,TRBJ2-7,CASSELPQTYEQYF
-,TRBV7-9,TRBJ2-1,CASSGYRGSTYNEQFF
-,TRBV3-1,TRBJ2-1,CASSHWVGEQFF
few,TRBV15,TRBJ2-7,CATEEGGSYEQYF
-,TRBV5-1,TRBJ2-2,CASSLLLAGMSNTGELFF
-,TRBV29-1,TRBJ2-5,CSVEEAGSTSGTQYF
-,TRBV9,TRBJ2-1,CASSSSVSSYNEQFF